This T cell receptor (beta chain) is drawn from a study of blood T cell repertoires in COVID-19. Study background: Sites across the United States, Italy and Spain contributed samples from acute and convalescent COVID-19.

This clone was observed once. Clones were sequenced by immunoSEQ multiplex PCR, and TCRdb holds only the in-frame ones, with some missing. The repertoire holds about 36,000 clones, with roughly nine tenths as singletons. The CDR3 spans 16 residues. V gave up 4 bases and J gave up 4 bases; unmatched junction bases: 11. Germline V gives CDR1 MNHEY, CDR2 SVGEGT. Sequencing was performed on peripheral blood. The gene calls are TRBV6-2 or TRBV6-3 and TRBJ1-1, with 8 positions matching TRBD1. This TCR was sampled from a human donor in a cohort sampled during active COVID-19. CDR3 region: CASSLDRVGSGTEAFF. CDR3 DNA: TGTGCCAGCAGTTTGGACAGGGTCGGGTCCGGCACTGAAGCTTTCTTT.